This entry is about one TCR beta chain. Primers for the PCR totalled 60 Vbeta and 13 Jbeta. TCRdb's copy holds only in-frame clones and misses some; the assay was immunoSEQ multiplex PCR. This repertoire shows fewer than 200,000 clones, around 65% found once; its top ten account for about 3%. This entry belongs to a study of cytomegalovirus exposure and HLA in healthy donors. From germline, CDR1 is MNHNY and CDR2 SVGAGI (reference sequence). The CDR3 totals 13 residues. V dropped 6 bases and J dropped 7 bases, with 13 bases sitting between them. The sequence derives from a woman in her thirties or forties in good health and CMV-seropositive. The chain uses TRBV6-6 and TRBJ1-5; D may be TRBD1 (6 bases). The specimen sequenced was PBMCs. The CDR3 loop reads CASSHRVGQPQHF. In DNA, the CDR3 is TGTGCCAGCAGCCACAGGGTCGGACAGCCCCAGCATTTT.